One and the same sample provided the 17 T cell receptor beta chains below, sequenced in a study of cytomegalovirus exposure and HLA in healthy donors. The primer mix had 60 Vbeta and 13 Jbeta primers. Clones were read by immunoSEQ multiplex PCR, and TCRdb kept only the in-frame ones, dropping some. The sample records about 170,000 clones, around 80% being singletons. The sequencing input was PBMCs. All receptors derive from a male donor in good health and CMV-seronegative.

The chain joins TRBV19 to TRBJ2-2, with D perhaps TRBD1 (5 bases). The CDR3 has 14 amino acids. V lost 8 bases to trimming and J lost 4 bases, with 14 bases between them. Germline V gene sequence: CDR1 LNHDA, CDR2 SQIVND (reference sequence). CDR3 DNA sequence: TGTGCCAGTTTACAGGACCCGAGCACCGGGGAGCTGTTTTTT. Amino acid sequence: CASLQDPSTGELFF. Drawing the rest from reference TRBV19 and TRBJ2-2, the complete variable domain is DGGITQSPKYLFRKEGQNVTLSCEQNLNHDAMYWYRQDPGQGLRLIYYSQIVNDFQKGDIAEGYSVSREKKESFPLTVTSAQKNPTAFYLCASLQDPSTGELFFGEGSRLTVL.

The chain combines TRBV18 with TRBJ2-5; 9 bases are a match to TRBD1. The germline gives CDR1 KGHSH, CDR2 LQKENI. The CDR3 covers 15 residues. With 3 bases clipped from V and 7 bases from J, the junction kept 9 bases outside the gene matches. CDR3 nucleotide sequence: TGTGCCAGCTCACCGGAACAGGGGGCGGAGGTGACCCAGTACTTC. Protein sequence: CASSPEQGAEVTQYF.

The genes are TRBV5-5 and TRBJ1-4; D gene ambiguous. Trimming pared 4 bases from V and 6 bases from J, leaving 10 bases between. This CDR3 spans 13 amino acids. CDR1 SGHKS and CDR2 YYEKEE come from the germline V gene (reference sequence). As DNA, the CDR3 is TGTGCCAGCAGCCCCGGGAGGGATGAAAAACTGTTTTTT. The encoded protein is CASSPGRDEKLFF.

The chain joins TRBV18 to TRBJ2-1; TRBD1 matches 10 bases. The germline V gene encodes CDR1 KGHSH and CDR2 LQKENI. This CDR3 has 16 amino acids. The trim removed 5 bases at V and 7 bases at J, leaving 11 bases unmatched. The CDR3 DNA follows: TGTGCCAGCTCATCAAGGACAGGGGGGGCCTGGAATGAGCAGTTCTTC. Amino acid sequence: CASSSRTGGAWNEQFF.

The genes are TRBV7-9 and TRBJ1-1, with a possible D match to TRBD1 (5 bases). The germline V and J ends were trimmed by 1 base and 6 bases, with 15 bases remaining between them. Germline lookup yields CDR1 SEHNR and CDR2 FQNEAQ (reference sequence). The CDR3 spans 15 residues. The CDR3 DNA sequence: TGTGCCAGCAGCTTAGGTATAGGGGAATTCCCTGAAGCTTTCTTT. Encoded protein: CASSLGIGEFPEAFF.

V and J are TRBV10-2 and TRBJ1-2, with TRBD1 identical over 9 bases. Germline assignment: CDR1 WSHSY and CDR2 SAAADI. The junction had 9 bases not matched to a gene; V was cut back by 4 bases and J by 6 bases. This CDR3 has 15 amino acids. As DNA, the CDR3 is TGCGCCAGCAGTGCCCTGGCGGGACAGGGCAATGGCTACACCTTC. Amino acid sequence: CASSALAGQGNGYTF.

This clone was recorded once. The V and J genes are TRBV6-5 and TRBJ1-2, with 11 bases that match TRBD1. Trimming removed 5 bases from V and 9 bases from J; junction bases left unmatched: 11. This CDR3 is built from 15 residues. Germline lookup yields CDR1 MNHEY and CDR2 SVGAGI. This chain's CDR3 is CASSRPGDRGMSYTF. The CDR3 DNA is TGTGCCAGCAGTCGACCCGGGGACAGGGGGATGAGCTACACCTTC.

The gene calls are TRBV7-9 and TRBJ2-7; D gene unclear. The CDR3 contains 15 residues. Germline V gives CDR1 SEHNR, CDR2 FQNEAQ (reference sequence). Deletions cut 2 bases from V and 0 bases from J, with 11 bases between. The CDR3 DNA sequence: TGTGCCAGCAGCTTAATGCAGGTCCTCTCCTACGAGCAGTACTTC. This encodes CASSLMQVLSYEQYF.

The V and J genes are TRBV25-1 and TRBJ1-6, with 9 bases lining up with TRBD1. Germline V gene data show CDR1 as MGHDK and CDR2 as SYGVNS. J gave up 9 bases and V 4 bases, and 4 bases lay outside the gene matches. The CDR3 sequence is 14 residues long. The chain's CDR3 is CASSGGQGGSPLHF. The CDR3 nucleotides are TGTGCCAGCAGTGGGGGACAGGGAGGTTCACCCCTCCACTTT.

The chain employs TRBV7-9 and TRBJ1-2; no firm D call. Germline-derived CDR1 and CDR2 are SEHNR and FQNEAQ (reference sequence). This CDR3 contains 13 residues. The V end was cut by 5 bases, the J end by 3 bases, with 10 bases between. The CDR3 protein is CASSRLRDYGYTF. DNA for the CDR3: TGTGCCAGCAGCCGACTTCGGGACTATGGCTACACCTTC.

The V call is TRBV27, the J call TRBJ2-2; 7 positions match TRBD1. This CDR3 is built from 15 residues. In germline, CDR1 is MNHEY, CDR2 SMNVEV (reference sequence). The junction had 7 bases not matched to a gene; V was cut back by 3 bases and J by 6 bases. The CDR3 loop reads CASSFSPRGPGELFF. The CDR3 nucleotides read TGTGCCAGCAGTTTTTCGCCTAGGGGGCCCGGGGAGCTGTTTTTT.

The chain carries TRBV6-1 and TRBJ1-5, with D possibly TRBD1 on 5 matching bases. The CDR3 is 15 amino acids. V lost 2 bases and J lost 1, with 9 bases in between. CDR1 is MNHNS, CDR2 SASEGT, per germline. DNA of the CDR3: TGTGCCAGCAGTGAAATGGGGGGGAGCAATCAGCCCCAGCATTTT. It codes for CASSEMGGSNQPQHF.

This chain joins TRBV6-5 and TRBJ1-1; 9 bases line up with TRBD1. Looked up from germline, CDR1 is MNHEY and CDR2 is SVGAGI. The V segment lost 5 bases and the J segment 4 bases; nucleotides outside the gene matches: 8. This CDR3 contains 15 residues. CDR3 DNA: TGTGCCAGCAGTAGGCCGGGACAGGGATCCACTGAAGCTTTCTTT. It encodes CASSRPGQGSTEAFF.

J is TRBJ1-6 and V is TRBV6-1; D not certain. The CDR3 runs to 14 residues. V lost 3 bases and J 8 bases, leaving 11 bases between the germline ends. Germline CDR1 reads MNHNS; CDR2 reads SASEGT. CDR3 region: CASSEERWDSPLHF. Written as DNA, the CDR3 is TGTGCCAGCAGTGAGGAGCGTTGGGATTCACCCCTCCACTTT.

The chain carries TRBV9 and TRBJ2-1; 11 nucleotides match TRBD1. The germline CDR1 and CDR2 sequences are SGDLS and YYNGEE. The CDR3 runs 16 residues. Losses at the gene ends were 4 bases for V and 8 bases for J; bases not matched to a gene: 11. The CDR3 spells CASSLVGQGVRDEQFF. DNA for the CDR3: TGTGCCAGCAGCCTCGTGGGACAGGGGGTCCGGGATGAGCAGTTCTTC.

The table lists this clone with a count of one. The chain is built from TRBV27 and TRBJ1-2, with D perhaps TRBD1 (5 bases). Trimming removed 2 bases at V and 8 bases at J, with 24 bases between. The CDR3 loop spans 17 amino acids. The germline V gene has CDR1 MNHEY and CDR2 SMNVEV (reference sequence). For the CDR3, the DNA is TGTGCCAGCAGTTTAAAGTCTGTGTCAGGGAGGGCGCAAGGCTACACCTTC. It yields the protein CASSLKSVSGRAQGYTF.

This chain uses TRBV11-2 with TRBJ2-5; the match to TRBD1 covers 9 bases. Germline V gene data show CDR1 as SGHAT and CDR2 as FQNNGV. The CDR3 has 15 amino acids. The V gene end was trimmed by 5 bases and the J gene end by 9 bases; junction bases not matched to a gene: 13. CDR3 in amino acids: CASSEGQGTGRPQYF. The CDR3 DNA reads TGTGCCAGCAGCGAGGGACAGGGTACGGGTCGTCCCCAGTACTTC.